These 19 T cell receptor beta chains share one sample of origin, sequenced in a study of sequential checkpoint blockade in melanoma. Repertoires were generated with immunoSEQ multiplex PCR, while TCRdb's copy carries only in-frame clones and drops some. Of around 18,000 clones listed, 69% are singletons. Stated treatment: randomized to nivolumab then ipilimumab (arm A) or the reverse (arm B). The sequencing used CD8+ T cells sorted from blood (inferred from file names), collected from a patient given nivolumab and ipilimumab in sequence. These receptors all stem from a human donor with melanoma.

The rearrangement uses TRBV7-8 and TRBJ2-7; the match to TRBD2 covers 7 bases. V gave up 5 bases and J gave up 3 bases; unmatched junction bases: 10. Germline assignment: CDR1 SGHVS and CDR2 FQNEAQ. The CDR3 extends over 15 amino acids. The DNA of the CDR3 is TGTGCCAGCAGCATAGAGGAGCGGGGTTTCTACGAGCAGTACTTC. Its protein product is CASSIEERGFYEQYF.

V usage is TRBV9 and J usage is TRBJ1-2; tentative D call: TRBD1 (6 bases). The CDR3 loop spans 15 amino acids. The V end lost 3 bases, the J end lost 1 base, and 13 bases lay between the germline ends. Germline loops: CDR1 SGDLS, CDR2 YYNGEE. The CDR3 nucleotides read TGTGCCAGCAGCGGCGCCGGGACACTTAACTATGGCTACACCTTC. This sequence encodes CASSGAGTLNYGYTF.

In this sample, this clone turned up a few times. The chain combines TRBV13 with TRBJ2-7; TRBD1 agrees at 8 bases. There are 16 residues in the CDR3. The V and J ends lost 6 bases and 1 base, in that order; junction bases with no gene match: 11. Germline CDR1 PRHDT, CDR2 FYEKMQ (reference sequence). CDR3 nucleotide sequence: TGTGCCAGCAGTTACTCAGGGACAGGTTTATCCTACGAGCAGTACTTC. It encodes CASSYSGTGLSYEQYF.

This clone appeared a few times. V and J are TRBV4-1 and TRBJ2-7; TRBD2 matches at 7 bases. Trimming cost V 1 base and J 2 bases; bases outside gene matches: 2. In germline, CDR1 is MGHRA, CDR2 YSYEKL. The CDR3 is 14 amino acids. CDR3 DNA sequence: TGCGCCAGCAGCCAAGGCGGGAGCACCTACGAGCAGTACTTC. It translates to CASSQGGSTYEQYF.

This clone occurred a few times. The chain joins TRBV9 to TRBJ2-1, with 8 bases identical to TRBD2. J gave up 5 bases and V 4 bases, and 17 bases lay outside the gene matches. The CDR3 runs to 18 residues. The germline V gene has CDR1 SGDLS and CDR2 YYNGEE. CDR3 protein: CASSPRNPLAGLNNEQFF. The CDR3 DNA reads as TGTGCCAGCAGCCCCCGGAACCCTCTAGCGGGCCTAAACAATGAGCAGTTCTTC.

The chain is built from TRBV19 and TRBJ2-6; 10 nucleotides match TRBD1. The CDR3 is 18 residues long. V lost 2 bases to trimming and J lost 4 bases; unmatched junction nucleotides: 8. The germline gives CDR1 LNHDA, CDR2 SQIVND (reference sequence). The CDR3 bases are TGTGCCAGTAGTATAAAGCCGGGACAGGGGCCCGGGGCCAACGTCCTGACTTTC. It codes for CASSIKPGQGPGANVLTF.

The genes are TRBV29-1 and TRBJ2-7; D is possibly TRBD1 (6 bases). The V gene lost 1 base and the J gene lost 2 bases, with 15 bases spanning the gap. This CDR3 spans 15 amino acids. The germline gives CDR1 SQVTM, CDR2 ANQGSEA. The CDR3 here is CSVEAQAGAPYEQYF. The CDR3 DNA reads TGCAGCGTTGAAGCCCAAGCAGGGGCGCCCTACGAGCAGTACTTC.

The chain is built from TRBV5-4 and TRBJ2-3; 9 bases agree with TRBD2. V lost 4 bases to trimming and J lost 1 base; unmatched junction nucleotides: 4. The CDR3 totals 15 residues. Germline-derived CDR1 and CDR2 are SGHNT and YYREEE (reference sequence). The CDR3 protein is CASSPRTSGTDTQYF. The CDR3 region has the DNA TGTGCCAGCAGCCCCCGGACTAGCGGCACAGATACGCAGTATTTT.

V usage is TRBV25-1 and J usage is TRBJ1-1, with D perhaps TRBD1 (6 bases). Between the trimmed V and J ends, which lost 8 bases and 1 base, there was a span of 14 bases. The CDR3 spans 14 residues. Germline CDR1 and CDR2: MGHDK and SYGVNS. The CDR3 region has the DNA TGTGCCAGCCCTCCGACAGGTTCGAACACTGAAGCTTTCTTT. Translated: CASPPTGSNTEAFF.

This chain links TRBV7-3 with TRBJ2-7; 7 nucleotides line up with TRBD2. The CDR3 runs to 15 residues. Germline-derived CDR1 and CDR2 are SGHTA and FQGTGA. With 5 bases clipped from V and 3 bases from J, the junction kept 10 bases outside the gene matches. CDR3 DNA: TGTGCCAGCAGCCCCCAAGGCGGGGGAAACTACGAGCAGTACTTC. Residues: CASSPQGGGNYEQYF.

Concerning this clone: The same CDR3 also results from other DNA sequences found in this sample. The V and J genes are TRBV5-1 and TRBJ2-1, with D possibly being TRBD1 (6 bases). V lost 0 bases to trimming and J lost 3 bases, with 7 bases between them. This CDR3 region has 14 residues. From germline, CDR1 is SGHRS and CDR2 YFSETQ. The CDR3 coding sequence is TGCGCCAGCAGCTTGGGAGGGGGCTACAATGAGCAGTTCTTC. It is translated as CASSLGGGYNEQFF.

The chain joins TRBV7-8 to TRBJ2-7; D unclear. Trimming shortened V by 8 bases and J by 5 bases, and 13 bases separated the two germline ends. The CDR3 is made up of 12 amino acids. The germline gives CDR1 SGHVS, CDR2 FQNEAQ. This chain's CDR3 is CASFQQSHEQYF. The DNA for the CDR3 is TGTGCCAGCTTTCAACAGTCCCACGAGCAGTACTTC.

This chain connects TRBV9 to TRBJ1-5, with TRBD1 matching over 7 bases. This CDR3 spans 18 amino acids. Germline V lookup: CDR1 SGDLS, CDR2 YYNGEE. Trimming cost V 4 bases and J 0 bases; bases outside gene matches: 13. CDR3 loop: CASSTWDSYRNSNQPQHF. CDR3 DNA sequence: TGTGCCAGCAGCACCTGGGACAGCTATAGAAATAGCAATCAGCCCCAGCATTTT.

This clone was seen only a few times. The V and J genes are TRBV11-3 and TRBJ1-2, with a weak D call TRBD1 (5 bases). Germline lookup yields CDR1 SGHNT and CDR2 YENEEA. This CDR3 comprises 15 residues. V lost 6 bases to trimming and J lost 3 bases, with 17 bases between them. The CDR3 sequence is CASSPSTVTYYGYTF. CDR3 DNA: TGTGCCAGCAGTCCTTCGACAGTCACTTACTATGGCTACACCTTC.

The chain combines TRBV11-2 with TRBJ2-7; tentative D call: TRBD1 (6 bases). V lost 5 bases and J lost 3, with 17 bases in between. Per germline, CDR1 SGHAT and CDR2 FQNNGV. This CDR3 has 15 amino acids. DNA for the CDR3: TGTGCCAGCAGCACACCCGGGACATTTCTCTACGAGCAGTACTTC. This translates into CASSTPGTFLYEQYF. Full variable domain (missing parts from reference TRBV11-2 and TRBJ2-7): EAGVAQSPRYKIIEKRQSVAFWCNPISGHATLYWYQQILGQGPKLLIQFQNNGVVDDSQLPKDRFSAERLKGVDSTLKIQPAKLEDSAVYLCASSTPGTFLYEQYFGPGTRLTVT.

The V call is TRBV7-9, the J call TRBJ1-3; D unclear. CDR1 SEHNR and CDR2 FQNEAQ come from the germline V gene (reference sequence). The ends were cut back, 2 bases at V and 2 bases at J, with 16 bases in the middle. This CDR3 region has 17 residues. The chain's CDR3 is CASSLSPIGETGNTIYF. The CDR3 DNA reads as TGTGCCAGCAGCTTATCTCCCATCGGGGAAACTGGAAACACCATATATTTT. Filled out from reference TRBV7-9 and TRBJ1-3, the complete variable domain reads DTGVSQNPRHKITKRGQNVTFRCDPISEHNRLYWYRQTLGQGPEFLTYFQNEAQLEKSRLLSDRFSAERPKGSFSTLEIQRTEQGDSAMYLCASSLSPIGETGNTIYFGEGSWLTVV.

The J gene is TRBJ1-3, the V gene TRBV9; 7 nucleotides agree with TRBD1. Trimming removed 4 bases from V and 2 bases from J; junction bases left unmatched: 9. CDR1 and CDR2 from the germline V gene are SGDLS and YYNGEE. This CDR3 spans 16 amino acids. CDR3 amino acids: CASSTDRERAGNTIYF. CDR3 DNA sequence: TGTGCCAGCAGCACCGACAGGGAGAGAGCTGGAAACACCATATATTTT. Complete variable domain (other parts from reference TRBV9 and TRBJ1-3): DSGVTQTPKHLITATGQRVTLRCSPRSGDLSVYWYQQSLDQGLQFLIQYYNGEERAKGNILERFSAQQFPDLHSELNLSSLELGDSALYFCASSTDRERAGNTIYFGEGSWLTVV.

CDR3 DNA: TGCGCCAGCAGCTTGGATACGGGAGGGCCGGGCAATGAGCAGTTCTTC. Amino acid sequence: CASSLDTGGPGNEQFF. The chain is built from TRBV5-1 and TRBJ2-1; 8 bases align to TRBD2. The germline gives CDR1 SGHRS, CDR2 YFSETQ. The ends lost 0 bases at V and 6 bases at J; junction bases unmatched: 8. This CDR3 has 16 residues.

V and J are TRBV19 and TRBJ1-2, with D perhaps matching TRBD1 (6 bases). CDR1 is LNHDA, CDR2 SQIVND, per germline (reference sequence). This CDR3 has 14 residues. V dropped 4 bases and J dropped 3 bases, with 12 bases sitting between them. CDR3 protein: CASSTTGTDYGYTF. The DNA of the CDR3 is TGTGCCAGTAGTACCACAGGGACGGACTATGGCTACACCTTC.